This T cell receptor (beta chain) was identified during a study of cytomegalovirus exposure and HLA in healthy donors. About the study: Early release data held approximately 81 million unique TCRs from HLA-typed donors. Study-wide points: An analysis done earlier found most TCR beta V segments productive about 90% or about 30% of the time. Several of the most significant clusters appeared linked to common viral pathogens, based on a later analysis.

Worth noting for this clone: Its target is not known.

The CDR3 covers 14 residues. The V gene lost 1 base and the J gene lost 7 bases, with 12 bases spanning the gap. Germline CDR1 SGHNT, CDR2 YYREEE (reference sequence). Both 60 Vbeta primers and 13 Jbeta primers went into the PCR. Sequencing used immunoSEQ multiplex PCR; TCRdb keeps in-frame clones, though not all of them. Of about 100,000 clones listed, roughly 80% are singletons. The sample comprised PBMCs. The chain combines TRBV5-4 with TRBJ2-1, with D possibly matching TRBD2 (7 bases). The sequence came from a man between 35 and 55 years old in good health and CMV-seropositive. This CDR3 is CASSLTGGRNEQFF. The CDR3 DNA follows: TGTGCCAGCAGCTTGACCGGGGGGCGTAATGAGCAGTTCTTC. Full variable domain (rest looked up from reference TRBV5-4 and TRBJ2-1): ETGVTQSPTHLIKTRGQQVTLRCSSQSGHNTVSWYQQALGQGPQFIFQYYREEENGRGNFPPRFSGLQFPNYSSELNVNALELDDSALYLCASSLTGGRNEQFFGPGTRLTVL.